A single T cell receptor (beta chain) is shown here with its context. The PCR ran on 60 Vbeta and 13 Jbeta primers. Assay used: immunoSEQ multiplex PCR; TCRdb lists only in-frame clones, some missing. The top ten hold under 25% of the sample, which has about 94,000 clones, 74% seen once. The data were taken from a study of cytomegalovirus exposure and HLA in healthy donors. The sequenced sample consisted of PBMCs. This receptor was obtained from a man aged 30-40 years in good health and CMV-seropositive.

CDR3 region: CASSENGGGDQPQHF. Written as DNA, the CDR3 is TGTGCCAGCAGTGAAAACGGGGGTGGGGATCAGCCCCAGCATTTT. The chain links TRBV2 to TRBJ1-5; D might be TRBD1 (5 bases). The CDR3 is made up of 15 amino acids. Trimming removed 2 bases at V and 5 bases at J, with 13 bases between. Germline V lookup: CDR1 SNHLY, CDR2 FYNNEI.